This TCR beta chain came from a study of CD8+CD57+ T cells in acquired aplastic anemia. Genomic DNA, the template, was used for profiling of the TCR beta VDJ and CDR3. TCRdb independently ran MiXCR on the reads; one entry per CDR3 protein. The sample holds fewer than 250,000 distinct CDR3 sequences, approximately 50% seen once. Overall study results and limits: Shared by patients and controls, 25 to 35 CD8+ CDR3s were abundant in patients.

This clonotype was counted many times. Its specificity is not known. Trimming shortened V by 10 bases and J by 0 bases, and 10 bases separated the two germline ends. The germline CDR1 and CDR2 sequences are SEHNR and FQNEAQ (reference sequence). The CDR3 length is 13 residues. For sequencing, patients were chosen who had shown expansion of CD8+CD57+ cells by flow cytometry. At the time of blood sampling, patients had not yet received any therapy. This rearrangement joins TRBV7-9 to TRBJ1-3; D is unclear. The sequence was collected from a human donor with aplastic anemia. The material sequenced was sorted CD4+, CD8+, or CD8+CD57+ T cells (not recorded which) from PBMCs. As DNA, the CDR3 is TGTGCCATGCTTCAACTCTCTGGAAACACCATATATTTT. This gives the protein CAMLQLSGNTIYF.